The 8 T cell receptor beta chains below were found in one sample sequenced in a study of OX40 agonist ivuxolimab in advanced cancers. Assay used: immunoSEQ multiplex PCR; TCRdb lists only in-frame clones, some missing. This sample has about 73,000 clones, with around 90% found just once. The material sequenced was CD4+ or CD8+ T cells sorted from blood, taken in a trial of the OX40 agonist ivuxolimab. Source of these receptors: an adult with an advanced solid tumor such as melanoma, head and neck, liver or kidney cancer.

This chain links TRBV28 with TRBJ2-3; the D is unclear. The CDR3 totals 14 residues. Germline values: CDR1 MDHEN, CDR2 SYDVKM. V gave up 3 bases and J gave up 1 base, with 8 bases separating them. The CDR3 DNA sequence: TGTGCCAGCAGTTTGTTACACGGCACAGATACGCAGTATTTT. This translates into CASSLLHGTDTQYF.

The genes are TRBV18 and TRBJ2-2; the match to TRBD1 covers 9 bases. Germline V gives CDR1 KGHSH, CDR2 LQKENI. V was pared by 8 bases and J by 0 bases, with 7 bases of the junction left unmatched. This CDR3 region has 16 residues. The CDR3 here is CASQGQGFANTGELFF. The CDR3 DNA reads as TGTGCCAGCCAGGGACAGGGCTTCGCGAACACCGGGGAGCTGTTTTTT. The full variable domain, in which reference TRBV18 and TRBJ2-2 provide the parts outside the CDR3, is NAGVMQNPRHLVRRRGQEARLRCSPMKGHSHVYWYRQLPEEGLKFMVYLQKENIIDESGMPKERFSAEFPKEGPSILRIQQVVRGDSAAYFCASQGQGFANTGELFFGEGSRLTVL.

This clone appeared a single time. CDR3 DNA sequence: TGCGCCAGCAGCTTCGGGGGAGGCCCCAGCTCTGGGGCCAACGTCCTGACTTTC. Translating it yields CASSFGGGPSSGANVLTF. The V and J genes are TRBV5-1 and TRBJ2-6; maybe TRBD2 (6 bases). Germline V CDR1 and CDR2: SGHRS, YFSETQ. The CDR3 is made up of 18 amino acids. V was shortened by 2 bases and J by 0 bases, with 15 bases between the two germline ends.

V usage is TRBV25-1 and J usage is TRBJ2-7; D ambiguous. CDR1 and CDR2 (germline): MGHDK, SYGVNS. Trimming pared 2 bases from V and 1 base from J, leaving 18 bases between. There are 17 residues in the CDR3. The CDR3 DNA reads TGTGCCAGCAGTGAAATTCTGCCCCAAGGGTTATCCTACGAGCAGTACTTC. Translation: CASSEILPQGLSYEQYF.

V is TRBV2 and J is TRBJ2-7; TRBD1 aligns across 7 bases. CDR1 is SNHLY, CDR2 FYNNEI, per germline. Losses at the gene ends were 8 bases for V and 0 bases for J; bases not matched to a gene: 7. The length of the CDR3 is 14 residues. The CDR3 is CASLRGQNSYEQYF. In nucleotides, the CDR3 is TGTGCCAGCCTCAGGGGACAGAACTCCTACGAGCAGTACTTC. The full variable domain, completed using reference TRBV2 and TRBJ2-7, is EPEVTQTPSHQVTQMGQEVILRCVPISNHLYFYWYRQILGQKVEFLVSFYNNEISEKSEIFDDQFSVERPDGSNFTLKIRSTKLEDSAMYFCASLRGQNSYEQYFGPGTRLTVT.

This clone was counted once. This chain uses TRBV7-3 with TRBJ2-1; D is ambiguous. CDR1 SGHTA and CDR2 FQGTGA come from the germline V gene. V gave up 0 bases and J gave up 6 bases, with 6 bases separating them. The CDR3 contains 13 residues. The CDR3 loop reads CASSLTSANEQFF. As DNA, the CDR3 is TGTGCCAGCAGCTTAACTAGTGCCAATGAGCAGTTCTTC.

V gene TRBV5-1 combines with J gene TRBJ2-1, with 8 bases matching TRBD2. The CDR3 spans 16 residues. Germline lookup yields CDR1 SGHRS and CDR2 YFSETQ. Unmatched junction bases numbered 14, after V lost 4 bases and J lost 8 bases. The CDR3 loop reads CASSGPGLVKRDEQFF. The CDR3 DNA reads TGCGCCAGCAGCGGACCGGGACTAGTTAAAAGGGATGAGCAGTTCTTC.

The J gene is TRBJ2-1, the V gene TRBV5-1; 11 nucleotides align to TRBD2. The CDR3 totals 17 residues. Germline CDR1 SGHRS, CDR2 YFSETQ. With 5 bases clipped from V and 4 bases from J, the junction kept 11 bases outside the gene matches. In DNA, the CDR3 is TGCGCCAGCAGGTATTCGCAGGGGACTAGCGGATACAATGAGCAGTTCTTC. It yields the protein CASRYSQGTSGYNEQFF. The whole variable domain, filled in from reference TRBV5-1 and TRBJ2-1, reads KAGVTQTPRYLIKTRGQQVTLSCSPISGHRSVSWYQQTPGQGLQFLFEYFSETQRNKGNFPGRFSGRQFSNSRSEMNVSTLELGDSALYLCASRYSQGTSGYNEQFFGPGTRLTVL.